A single sample gave rise to the 13 T cell receptor beta chains below, sequenced in a study of T cell responses to AZD1222 COVID-19 vaccine (dated by TCRdb to about 2021). The time point label, read with the paper, signifies: baseline before first vaccination. To prepare the library, the immunoSEQ multiplex PCR assay was applied. Drawn from immuneACCESS, this table holds only the in-frame rearrangements with V and J called that TCRdb kept. Clones are partly lost; checked studies trace under half to an unresolved V gene and leave the rest unexplained. The sample table lists approximately 150,000 clones, 80% to 95% of them with a count of one. About 1.6% of the sample is taken by the ten largest. This specimen consisted of peripheral blood, obtained on day 0 of AZD1222 vaccination. These TCRs come from an adult in good health.

The chain joins TRBV7-9 to TRBJ2-1; D unresolved. Germline loops: CDR1 SEHNR, CDR2 FQNEAQ (reference sequence). The CDR3 covers 12 residues. Trimming stripped 2 bases from V and 8 bases from J, with 7 bases between. The CDR3, as DNA: TGTGCCAGCAGCTTATACTGGGATGAGCAGTTCTTC. The encoded protein is CASSLYWDEQFF.

The rearrangement links TRBV6-5 to TRBJ1-6, with no clear D. This CDR3 spans 15 amino acids. V shed 6 bases and J shed 0 bases, with 9 bases lying between them. Germline CDR1 reads MNHEY; CDR2 reads SVGAGI. CDR3 protein: CASRSQTSYNSPLHF. CDR3 in DNA: TGTGCCAGCAGATCTCAGACCTCCTATAATTCACCCCTCCACTTT.

The V gene is TRBV3-1 (or the pseudogene TRBV3-2), the J gene TRBJ2-5; 16 bases line up with TRBD2. Germline-derived CDR1 and CDR2 are LGHDT and YNNKEL (reference sequence). The CDR3 length is 17 residues. V lost 4 bases and J lost 3; bases outside the gene matches: 5. The CDR3: CASSPGLAGGWEETQYF. In DNA form, the CDR3 reads TGTGCCAGCAGCCCGGGACTAGCGGGAGGGTGGGAAGAGACCCAGTACTTC.

A note on this clone: The junction departs from germline at one end; a sequencing error may be responsible. The DNA of the CDR3 is TGTGCCAGCAGCTCCTGGGGGGAGCTGTACTTC. Amino acids: CASSSWGELYF. The gene calls are TRBV11-2 and TRBJ2-7; weak D call: TRBD2 (6 bases). Germline-derived CDR1 and CDR2 are SGHAT and FQNNGV. The CDR3 is 11 amino acids.

The rearrangement links TRBV12-5 to TRBJ2-6; D call uncertain. V gave up 7 bases and J gave up 0 bases, with 4 bases separating them. Looked up from germline, CDR1 is LGHNT and CDR2 is FRNRAP. The CDR3 spans 13 residues. The DNA of the CDR3 is TGTGCTAGTGCCCACTCTGGGGCCAACGTCCTGACTTTC. This gives the protein CASAHSGANVLTF.

The chain couples TRBV27 to TRBJ2-1; tentative D call: TRBD1 (5 bases). The V gene lost 4 bases and the J gene lost 2 bases, with 18 bases spanning the gap. Germline V gene data show CDR1 as MNHEY and CDR2 as SMNVEV (reference sequence). CDR3 length equals 17 residues. The CDR3 DNA sequence: TGTGCCAGCAGTTGGTATTCAGGAAGACAGACCTACAATGAGCAGTTCTTC. It specifies CASSWYSGRQTYNEQFF.

This rearrangement joins TRBV5-5 to TRBJ1-6; 7 positions match TRBD1. The germline gives CDR1 SGHKS, CDR2 YYEKEE (reference sequence). This CDR3 has 16 residues. After removal of 4 bases from V and 5 bases from J, the junction contained 9 bases not matched to a gene. Written as DNA, the CDR3 is TGTGCCAGCAGCCGTGTGCGGGGGACAGATAATTCACCCCTCCACTTT. Amino acids: CASSRVRGTDNSPLHF. Looking up the rest from reference TRBV5-5 and TRBJ1-6 gives the full variable domain: DAGVTQSPTHLIKTRGQQVTLRCSPISGHKSVSWYQQVLGQGPQFIFQYYEKEERGRGNFPDRFSARQFPNYSSELNVNALLLGDSALYLCASSRVRGTDNSPLHFGNGTRLTVT.

The chain links TRBV7-2 to TRBJ2-7; D possibly corresponds to TRBD2 (6 bases). V lost 1 base and J 2 bases, leaving 9 bases between the germline ends. This CDR3 has 14 residues. From germline, CDR1 is SGHTA and CDR2 FQGNSA. The CDR3 loop is CASSLGDWTYEQYF. Here the CDR3 DNA reads TGTGCCAGCAGCTTAGGGGACTGGACCTACGAGCAGTACTTC.

The gene calls are TRBV29-1 and TRBJ2-7, with a tentative D call TRBD2 (6 bases). Looked up from germline, CDR1 is SQVTM and CDR2 is ANQGSEA. CDR3 length: 12 residues. Trimming stripped 6 bases from V and 2 bases from J, with 11 bases between. CDR3 residues: CSVVEGPYEQYF. CDR3 DNA sequence: TGCAGCGTGGTGGAGGGACCCTACGAGCAGTACTTC.

Comment on this clone: At one boundary the junction diverges from the germline segment, which might be a read error. The V gene is TRBV6-1, the J gene TRBJ1-2; possibly TRBD1 for D (6 bases). This CDR3 contains 13 residues. CDR1 and CDR2 (germline): MNHNS, SASEGT. CDR3: CASSQAGAGGYTF. The CDR3, as DNA: TGTGCCAGCAGTCAAGCGGGGGCAGGAGGCTACACCTTC.

The rearrangement links TRBV5-8 to TRBJ2-2; D assignment may be TRBD1 or TRBD2 (6 bases each). The V gene lost 4 bases and the J gene lost 0 bases, with 13 bases spanning the gap. The CDR3 has 16 amino acids. Germline assignment: CDR1 SGHTS and CDR2 YDEGEE. CDR3 nucleotide sequence: TGTGCCAGCAGCCCCCATCGGGGGCCGAACACCGGGGAGCTGTTTTTT. Protein: CASSPHRGPNTGELFF.

The table lists this clone with a count of one. The rearrangement uses TRBV5-1 and TRBJ2-3, with a tentative D call TRBD2 (6 bases). The CDR3 has 14 residues. Looked up from germline, CDR1 is SGHRS and CDR2 is YFSETQ. The V end was cut by 7 bases, the J end by 1 base, with 13 bases between. This CDR3 reads CASRGGTGTDTQYF. The CDR3 DNA sequence: TGCGCCAGCCGGGGCGGGACGGGCACAGATACGCAGTATTTT.

In its sample, this clone was seen once. The rearrangement joins TRBV25-1 to TRBJ2-7; 7 bases fit TRBD1. From germline, CDR1 is MGHDK and CDR2 SYGVNS. Losses at the gene ends were 6 bases for V and 5 bases for J; bases not matched to a gene: 13. The CDR3 contains 15 residues. CDR3 coding DNA: TGTGCCAGCAGGTCCCAGGGCAGGGGGTCTGACGAGCAGTACTTC. It encodes CASRSQGRGSDEQYF.